This T cell receptor (beta chain) was captured by sequencing in a study of blood T cell repertoires in COVID-19. The germline V gene encodes CDR1 SEHNR and CDR2 FQNEAQ (reference sequence). J was trimmed by 4 bases and V by 4 bases; bases with no gene match: 5. The CDR3 is 16 residues long. The data were produced by immunoSEQ multiplex PCR, yet TCRdb's version contains in-frame clones alone and is incomplete. Found here are more than 95,000 clones, roughly 79% of them singletons; the top ten hold 25%. The clonotype was recovered from a human donor in a cohort sampled during active COVID-19. The V and J genes are TRBV7-9 and TRBJ2-3; TRBD2 aligns across 13 bases. The sequencing input was peripheral blood. CDR3 loop: CASSSGLAGVSDTQYF. Here the CDR3 DNA reads TGTGCCAGCAGCTCCGGACTAGCGGGAGTTTCAGATACGCAGTATTTT.